Below are 27 T cell receptor beta chains sequenced from a single sample in a study of T-cell reconstitution after alpha-beta-depleted transplantation in children. Unique molecular identifiers featured in how the TCRbeta library was prepared. TCRdb processed the PCR reads anew with MiXCR; each CDR3 protein has one entry. The data show around 250,000 distinct CDR3 sequences, 9.5% to 10% seen once. The sample consisted of PBMCs from the stem cell graft donor, taken from the stem cell graft. All receptors come from a human donor who donated a stem cell graft to a child with SCID.

This clonotype turned up a few times. The chain uses TRBV18 and TRBJ2-2; 8 bases map to TRBD1. The CDR3 is made up of 16 amino acids. V was pared by 1 base and J by 5 bases, with 6 bases of the junction left unmatched. CDR1 and CDR2 (germline): KGHSH, LQKENI. CDR3 region: CASSPLGTGQTGELFF. The CDR3 DNA is TGTGCCAGCTCACCACTTGGGACAGGCCAAACCGGGGAGCTGTTTTTT.

This clonotype was seen a handful of times. This rearrangement joins TRBV11-2 to TRBJ1-4, with a possible D match to TRBD1 (5 bases). Per the germline V gene, CDR1 is SGHAT and CDR2 is FQNNGV. This CDR3 comprises 17 residues. V was trimmed by 2 bases and J by 0 bases, leaving 13 bases between them. The CDR3 bases are TGTGCCAGCAGCTTAACGGGACGGATCACAACTAATGAAAAACTGTTTTTT. The encoded protein is CASSLTGRITTNEKLFF.

This clonotype was counted between two and nine times. This chain connects TRBV5-1 to TRBJ1-5, with TRBD1 matching over 9 bases. The ends lost 5 bases at V and 6 bases at J; junction bases unmatched: 9. Germline CDR1 is SGHRS and CDR2 is YFSETQ. The length of the CDR3 is 15 residues. The CDR3 reads CASSLTGGGSQPQHF. The CDR3 DNA follows: TGCGCCAGCAGTCTTACAGGGGGCGGGAGTCAGCCCCAGCATTTT.

In its sample, this clonotype was seen a few times. V and J are TRBV5-1 and TRBJ1-1, with 7 bases identical to TRBD1. V shed 0 bases and J 1 base; nucleotides not matched to a gene: 3. The CDR3 spans 15 residues. The germline CDR1 and CDR2 sequences are SGHRS and YFSETQ. The CDR3 protein is CASSLGDRSNTEAFF. The DNA of the CDR3 is TGCGCCAGCAGCTTGGGGGACAGATCGAACACTGAAGCTTTCTTT.

The rearrangement uses TRBV2 and TRBJ1-4; possible D gene TRBD1, 6 bases. CDR1 and CDR2 (germline): SNHLY, FYNNEI. The CDR3 spans 16 residues. Trimming left V 3 bases short and J 0 bases short, with 11 bases between. In nucleotides, the CDR3 is TGTGCCAGCAGTGAGGACAGAACGGCAACTAATGAAAAACTGTTTTTT. Translated, it gives CASSEDRTATNEKLFF.

In its sample, this clonotype was seen a few times. The chain is built from TRBV6-2 or TRBV6-3 and TRBJ2-7, with 11 bases identical to TRBD2. Losses at the gene ends were 6 bases for V and 0 bases for J; bases not matched to a gene: 4. Germline CDR1 is MNHEY and CDR2 is SVGEGT. This CDR3 region has 15 residues. In DNA form, the CDR3 reads TGTGCCAGCAGGCTACTAGCGGGGGACTCCTACGAGCAGTACTTC. This sequence encodes CASRLLAGDSYEQYF.

This clonotype was seen at least ten times. The chain employs TRBV28 and TRBJ2-1, with 15 bases lining up with TRBD2. From germline, CDR1 is MDHEN and CDR2 SYDVKM. The ends lost 5 bases at V and 7 bases at J; junction bases unmatched: 6. The CDR3 length is 16 residues. The CDR3 region is CASSPGLAGGPNEQFF. In DNA, the CDR3 is TGTGCCAGCAGTCCCGGACTAGCGGGGGGGCCGAATGAGCAGTTCTTC.

This clonotype was seen more than once but under ten times. This sequence joins TRBV6-1 and TRBJ1-1; D is uncertain. The CDR3 contains 14 residues. Trimming removed 6 bases from V and 5 bases from J, with 16 bases in between. Germline CDR1 reads MNHNS; CDR2 reads SASEGT. CDR3 sequence: CASRLHPVLTEAFF. The CDR3 bases are TGTGCCAGCAGACTACACCCCGTGTTGACTGAAGCTTTCTTT.

The rearrangement uses TRBV20-1 and TRBJ2-2, with TRBD2 matching 8 bases. The CDR3 is 15 residues long. The V gene's germline CDR1 is DFQATT and CDR2 SNEGSKA (reference sequence). V lost 3 bases to trimming and J lost 6 bases; unmatched junction nucleotides: 9. The CDR3 reads CSARGLVEGPGELFF. In DNA form, the CDR3 reads TGCAGTGCTAGGGGACTAGTGGAGGGTCCCGGGGAGCTGTTTTTT.

The V and J genes are TRBV7-9 and TRBJ2-7, with TRBD1 identical over 7 bases. V was clipped by 2 bases and J by 2 bases; unmatched bases: 3. From germline, CDR1 is SEHNR and CDR2 FQNEAQ (reference sequence). This CDR3 contains 14 residues. In nucleotides, the CDR3 is TGTGCCAGCAGCTTACAGGGGGTCCCCTACGAGCAGTACTTC. Its protein product is CASSLQGVPYEQYF.

This clonotype was recorded many times. The V call is TRBV14, the J call TRBJ2-1, with a tentative D call TRBD2 (6 bases). The CDR3 spans 19 residues. Germline V gene data show CDR1 as SGHDN and CDR2 as FVKESK. V lost 0 bases, J lost 7 bases, and 25 bases lay in between. Here the CDR3 reads CASSQDRRRGATPRNEQFF. As DNA, the CDR3 is TGTGCCAGCAGCCAAGACCGAAGGAGGGGCGCCACCCCTCGGAATGAGCAGTTCTTC. The entire variable domain, with the rest obtained from reference TRBV14 and TRBJ2-1, is as follows: EAGVTQFPSHSVIEKGQTVTLRCDPISGHDNLYWYRRVMGKEIKFLLHFVKESKQDESGMPNNRFLAERTGGTYSTLKVQPAELEDSGVYFCASSQDRRRGATPRNEQFFGPGTRLTVL.

This clonotype was counted a few times. This chain joins TRBV24-1 and TRBJ2-1, with TRBD2 identical over 7 bases. Germline V gives CDR1 KGHDR, CDR2 SFDVKD. The CDR3 is 15 amino acids. The V gene end was trimmed by 5 bases and the J gene end by 2 bases; junction bases not matched to a gene: 5. CDR3 nucleotides: TGTGCCACCAGTGTAGGGCGGGGGACCTACAATGAGCAGTTCTTC. This encodes CATSVGRGTYNEQFF.

The chain is built from TRBV19 and TRBJ1-1, with D perhaps TRBD1 (5 bases). The V end was cut by 2 bases, the J end by 7 bases, with 8 bases between. Per the germline V gene, CDR1 is LNHDA and CDR2 is SQIVND (reference sequence). The CDR3 spans 12 residues. CDR3 nucleotides: TGTGCCAGTAGTATAACAGGACATGAAGCTTTCTTT. Protein sequence: CASSITGHEAFF.

This clonotype was seen a handful of times. The genes are TRBV29-1 and TRBJ2-7; 9 bases line up with TRBD1. CDR1 is SQVTM and CDR2 is ANQGSEA in the germline V gene. With 4 bases clipped from V and 2 bases from J, the junction kept 6 bases outside the gene matches. The CDR3 runs 14 residues. CDR3 sequence (DNA): TGCAGCGTTGCCCTGACAGGGGGTCCCTACGAGCAGTACTTC. Protein: CSVALTGGPYEQYF.

The rearrangement uses TRBV12-3 or TRBV12-4 and TRBJ2-7; no reliable D call. This CDR3 is built from 14 residues. The V end was cut by 2 bases, the J end by 7 bases, with 15 bases between. The CDR3 spells CASSLPLGMGEQYF. The CDR3 coding sequence is TGTGCCAGCAGTTTACCCTTGGGCATGGGGGAGCAGTACTTC.

V is TRBV5-1 and J is TRBJ2-1, with 8 positions matching TRBD1. Germline values: CDR1 SGHRS, CDR2 YFSETQ. The V segment lost 5 bases and the J segment 4 bases; nucleotides outside the gene matches: 8. The CDR3 is 15 residues long. The CDR3 DNA is TGCGCCAGCAGGACCGGACAGGGCCAGTACAATGAGCAGTTCTTC. This gives the protein CASRTGQGQYNEQFF.

The chain employs TRBV5-6 and TRBJ2-3; the match to TRBD1 covers 9 bases. CDR3 size: 16 residues. The germline gives CDR1 SGHDT, CDR2 YYEEEE. Trimming removed 2 bases from V and 6 bases from J; junction bases left unmatched: 10. The CDR3 loop reads CASSFAGTGSTDTQYF. CDR3 DNA sequence: TGTGCCAGCAGCTTCGCCGGGACAGGGAGTACGGATACGCAGTATTTT. Supplemented by reference TRBV5-6 and TRBJ2-3, the full variable domain reads DAGVTQSPTHLIKTRGQQVTLRCSPKSGHDTVSWYQQALGQGPQFIFQYYEEEERQRGNFPDRFSGHQFPNYSSELNVNALLLGDSALYLCASSFAGTGSTDTQYFGPGTRLTVL.

This clonotype was observed a handful of times. The chain uses TRBV7-9 and TRBJ2-5, with 11 bases identical to TRBD2. Germline assignment: CDR1 SEHNR and CDR2 FQNEAQ (reference sequence). Trimming took 7 bases from V and 7 from J; bases not matched to a gene: 8. The CDR3 loop spans 14 amino acids. In DNA, the CDR3 is TGTGCCAGCACCAAAACCGGGACTAGCGGGACCCAGTACTTC. Amino acid sequence: CASTKTGTSGTQYF.

In this sample, this clonotype turned up many times. This sequence joins TRBV7-8 and TRBJ2-1; D may be TRBD2 (5 bases). Trimming pared 4 bases from V and 13 bases from J, leaving 20 bases between. This CDR3 comprises 14 residues. The germline gives CDR1 SGHVS, CDR2 FQNEAQ. The CDR3: CASSSSSRTTEQFF. The CDR3 DNA reads TGTGCCAGCAGCTCCTCTAGCCGCACGACTGAACAGTTCTTC. The full variable domain, its missing parts supplied by reference TRBV7-8 and TRBJ2-1, is GAGVSQSPRYKVAKRGQDVALRCDPISGHVSLFWYQQALGQGPEFLTYFQNEAQLDKSGLPSDRFFAERPEGSVSTLKIQRTQQEDSAVYLCASSSSSRTTEQFFGPGTRLTVL.

This clonotype was seen more than once but under ten times. The chain recombines TRBV20-1 with TRBJ2-7; D is unclear. With 0 bases removed from V and 6 bases from J, the gap between germline ends came to 9 bases. CDR1 and CDR2 (germline): DFQATT, SNEGSKA (reference sequence). The CDR3 runs 12 residues. This CDR3 is CSARELASEQYF. Written as DNA, the CDR3 is TGCAGTGCTAGAGAACTCGCTTCCGAGCAGTACTTC.

This clonotype was picked up a small number of times. This sequence joins TRBV11-2 and TRBJ1-6; 7 nucleotides line up with TRBD1. Germline assignment: CDR1 SGHAT and CDR2 FQNNGV. The CDR3 covers 16 residues. V lost 3 bases, J lost 10 bases, and 12 bases stayed unmatched. CDR3 region: CASSFGSGTARSPLHF. Written as DNA, the CDR3 is TGTGCCAGCAGCTTCGGATCCGGGACAGCCCGCTCACCCCTCCACTTT. Complete variable domain (other parts from reference TRBV11-2 and TRBJ1-6): EAGVAQSPRYKIIEKRQSVAFWCNPISGHATLYWYQQILGQGPKLLIQFQNNGVVDDSQLPKDRFSAERLKGVDSTLKIQPAKLEDSAVYLCASSFGSGTARSPLHFGNGTRLTVT.

The V and J genes are TRBV14 and TRBJ2-7, with a weak D call TRBD1 (6 bases). The CDR3 spans 13 residues. Looked up from germline, CDR1 is SGHDN and CDR2 is FVKESK. Trimming removed 2 bases from V and 3 bases from J, with 8 bases in between. The CDR3 bases are TGTGCCAGCAGCCAACAGGGGCGCTACGAGCAGTACTTC. This gives the protein CASSQQGRYEQYF.

J is TRBJ2-1 and V is TRBV5-1; maybe TRBD1 (5 bases). Per germline, CDR1 SGHRS and CDR2 YFSETQ. V lost 0 bases to trimming and J lost 1 base, with 14 bases between them. The CDR3 consists of 17 residues. CDR3 sequence reads: CASSLVQGFGSYNEQFF. For the CDR3, the DNA is TGCGCCAGCAGCTTGGTTCAGGGATTTGGGTCCTACAATGAGCAGTTCTTC.

This sequence joins TRBV9 and TRBJ2-7; 8 bases are shared with TRBD2. V dropped 0 bases and J dropped 6; count of bases not matched to a gene: 11. The CDR3 contains 16 residues. Germline CDR1 and CDR2: SGDLS and YYNGEE. CDR3 loop: CASSVATGGTSSEQYF. The CDR3 DNA reads as TGTGCCAGCAGCGTAGCTACGGGTGGGACTAGTAGCGAGCAGTACTTC.

This clonotype was seen repeatedly, ten times or more. The V call is TRBV5-1, the J call TRBJ2-5, with TRBD1 matching 10 bases. Germline-derived CDR1 and CDR2 are SGHRS and YFSETQ. This CDR3 has 16 amino acids. V lost 0 bases to trimming and J lost 4 bases; unmatched junction nucleotides: 6. CDR3 in amino acids: CASSLVGQGSGETQYF. DNA of the CDR3: TGCGCCAGCAGCTTGGTGGGACAGGGGTCCGGAGAGACCCAGTACTTC.

This clonotype has a handful of counts. The genes are TRBV5-1 and TRBJ1-1; a weak D match, TRBD1 (5 bases). The CDR3 consists of 14 residues. V shed 4 bases and J shed 5 bases, with 15 bases lying between them. The germline CDR1 and CDR2 sequences are SGHRS and YFSETQ. CDR3 in amino acids: CASSLDIPRTEAFF. The CDR3 region has the DNA TGCGCCAGCAGCCTGGACATCCCGCGAACTGAAGCTTTCTTT.

This clonotype was seen only a few times. The chain recombines TRBV5-1 with TRBJ2-7, with D possibly matching TRBD2 (5 bases). Looked up from germline, CDR1 is SGHRS and CDR2 is YFSETQ. The V end was cut by 4 bases, the J end by 0 bases, with 14 bases between. The CDR3 extends over 15 amino acids. CDR3 sequence reads: CASSGEQHGSYEQYF. The CDR3 DNA is TGCGCCAGCAGCGGGGAGCAACACGGCTCCTACGAGCAGTACTTC.